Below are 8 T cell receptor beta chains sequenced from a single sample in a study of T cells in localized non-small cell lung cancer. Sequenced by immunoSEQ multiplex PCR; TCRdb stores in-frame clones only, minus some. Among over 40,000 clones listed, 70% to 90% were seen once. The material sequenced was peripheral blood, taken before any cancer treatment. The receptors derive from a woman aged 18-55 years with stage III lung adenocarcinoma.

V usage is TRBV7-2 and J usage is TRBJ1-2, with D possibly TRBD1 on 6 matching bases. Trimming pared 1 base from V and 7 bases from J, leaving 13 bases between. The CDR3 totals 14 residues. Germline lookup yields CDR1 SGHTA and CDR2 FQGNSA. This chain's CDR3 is CASSLGREGGGYTF. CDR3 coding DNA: TGTGCCAGCAGCTTAGGACGGGAGGGGGGTGGCTACACCTTC. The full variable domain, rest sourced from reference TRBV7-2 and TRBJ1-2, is GAGVSQSPSNKVTEKGKDVELRCDPISGHTALYWYRQSLGQGLEFLIYFQGNSAPDKSGLPSDRFSAERTGGSVSTLTIQRTQQEDSAVYLCASSLGREGGGYTFGSGTRLTVV.

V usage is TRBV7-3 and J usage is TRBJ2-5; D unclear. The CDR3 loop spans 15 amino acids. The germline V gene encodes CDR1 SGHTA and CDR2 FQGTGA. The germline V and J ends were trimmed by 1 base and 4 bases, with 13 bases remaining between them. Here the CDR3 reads CASSLNPLPSETQYF. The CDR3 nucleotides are TGTGCCAGCAGCTTAAACCCTTTGCCATCAGAGACCCAGTACTTC.

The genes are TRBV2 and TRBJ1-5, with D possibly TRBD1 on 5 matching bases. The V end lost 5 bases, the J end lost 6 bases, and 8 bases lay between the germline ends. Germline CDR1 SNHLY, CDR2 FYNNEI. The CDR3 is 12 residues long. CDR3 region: CASSKDSQPQHF. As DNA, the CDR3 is TGTGCCAGCAGTAAAGACAGTCAGCCCCAGCATTTT.

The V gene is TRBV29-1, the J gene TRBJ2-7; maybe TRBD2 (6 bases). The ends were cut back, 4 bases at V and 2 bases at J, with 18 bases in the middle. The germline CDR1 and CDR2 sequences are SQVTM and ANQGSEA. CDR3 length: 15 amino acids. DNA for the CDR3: TGCAGCGTTGGGGCGGCGGGACTCCGTACCTACGAGCAGTACTTC. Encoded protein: CSVGAAGLRTYEQYF.

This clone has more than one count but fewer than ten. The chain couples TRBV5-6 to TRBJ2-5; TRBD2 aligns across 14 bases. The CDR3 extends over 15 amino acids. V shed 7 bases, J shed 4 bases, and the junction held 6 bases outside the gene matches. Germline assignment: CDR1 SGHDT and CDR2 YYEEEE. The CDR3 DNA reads TGTGCCAGCCTTGCCGGGACTAGCGGGAGAGAGACCCAGTACTTC. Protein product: CASLAGTSGRETQYF.

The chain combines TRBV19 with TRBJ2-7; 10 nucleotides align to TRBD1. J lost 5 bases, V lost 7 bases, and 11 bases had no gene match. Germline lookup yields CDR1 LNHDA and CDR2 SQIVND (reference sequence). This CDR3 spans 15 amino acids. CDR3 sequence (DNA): TGTGCCAGTACCCGAGGGGGGACAGGGGACCACGAGCAGTACTTC. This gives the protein CASTRGGTGDHEQYF.

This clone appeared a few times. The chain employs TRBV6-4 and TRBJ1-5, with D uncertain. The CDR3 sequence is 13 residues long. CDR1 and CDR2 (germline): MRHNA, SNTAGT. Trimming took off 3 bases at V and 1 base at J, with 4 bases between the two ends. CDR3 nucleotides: TGTGCCAGCAGTGAGGGGAGCAATCAGCCCCAGCATTTT. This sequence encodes CASSEGSNQPQHF.

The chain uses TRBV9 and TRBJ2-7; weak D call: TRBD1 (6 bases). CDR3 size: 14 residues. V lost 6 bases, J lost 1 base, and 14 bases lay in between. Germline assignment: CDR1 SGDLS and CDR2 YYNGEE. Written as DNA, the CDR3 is TGTGCCAGCACCGTCCGGGACACATCCTACGAGCAGTACTTC. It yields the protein CASTVRDTSYEQYF.